One and the same sample provided the 27 T cell receptor beta chains below, sequenced in a study of T cell repertoires in cytomegalovirus infection. TCRdb used MiXCR to reprocess the reads, holding one entry per CDR3 protein. The sample contains about 830,000 distinct CDR3 sequences, about 30% of which appear only once. What these receptors recognize is not known. The sample in question was cultured CD8+ T cells from PBMCs, obtained from culture after CMV antigen stimulation. The receptors derive from a human donor in good health (CMV status not recorded). Some clones in this sample may be carry-over from other donors' samples.

Many counts were recorded for this clonotype. V usage is TRBV7-8 and J usage is TRBJ2-1; TRBD1 matches 7 bases. With V trimmed by 5 bases and J by 0 bases, 10 bases remained unmatched. The CDR3 is 17 residues long. Germline lookup yields CDR1 SGHVS and CDR2 FQNEAQ. CDR3 coding DNA: TGTGCCAGCAGCCCACGGGCTGACAGGGCCTCCTACAATGAGCAGTTCTTC. It codes for CASSPRADRASYNEQFF.

J is TRBJ2-3 and V is TRBV5-1; 9 bases agree with TRBD2. Per germline, CDR1 SGHRS and CDR2 YFSETQ. V shed 4 bases, J shed 3 bases, and the junction held 12 bases outside the gene matches. This CDR3 has 17 amino acids. For the CDR3, the DNA is TGCGCCAGCAGCGTAACCGGGACTAGCATGAGGACAGATACGCAGTATTTT. This encodes CASSVTGTSMRTDTQYF.

This clonotype was seen only a few times. CDR3 bases: TGTGCCAGCAGCTCAAAGGGGGATAATGAGCAGTTCTTC. The encoded protein is CASSSKGDNEQFF. The chain links TRBV7-2 to TRBJ2-1, with a possible D match to TRBD1 (6 bases). V was pared by 4 bases and J by 7 bases, with 11 bases between. The CDR3 consists of 13 residues. The germline V gene encodes CDR1 SGHTA and CDR2 FQGNSA.

The chain links TRBV6-4 to TRBJ2-2; D perhaps matches TRBD2 (5 bases). The CDR3 contains 16 residues. CDR1 MRHNA and CDR2 SNTAGT come from the germline V gene. Between the trimmed V and J ends, which lost 1 base and 2 bases, there was a span of 11 bases. CDR3 amino acids: CASSDYKTGNTGELFF. In DNA, the CDR3 is TGTGCCAGCAGTGACTATAAGACGGGAAACACCGGGGAGCTGTTTTTT.

The genes are TRBV28 and TRBJ1-1, with 7 nucleotides matching TRBD1. Losses at the gene ends were 8 bases for V and 3 bases for J; bases not matched to a gene: 15. The germline CDR1 and CDR2 sequences are MDHEN and SYDVKM. The CDR3 runs 16 residues. The CDR3 DNA reads TGTGCCAGCCATAGAGACAGGGAAGGCCCGGACACTGAAGCTTTCTTT. Translation: CASHRDREGPDTEAFF.

V and J are TRBV6-5 and TRBJ1-2; D possibly corresponds to TRBD1 (6 bases). The CDR3 extends over 17 amino acids. V was cut by 0 bases and J by 0 bases, with 14 bases left in between. Germline CDR1 reads MNHEY; CDR2 reads SVGAGI. CDR3 in amino acids: CASSYSSSQGTNYGYTF. Here the CDR3 DNA reads TGTGCCAGCAGTTACTCGAGTTCGCAGGGGACTAACTATGGCTACACCTTC.

This clonotype was recorded many times. The chain combines TRBV7-6 with TRBJ1-1, with D hard to call. Looked up from germline, CDR1 is SGHVS and CDR2 is FNYEAQ. This CDR3 has 16 amino acids. Trimming pared 0 bases from V and 3 bases from J, leaving 14 bases between. CDR3 DNA: TGTGCCAGCAGCTTAGCCGACTCACCAGGTGACACTGAAGCTTTCTTT. It is translated as CASSLADSPGDTEAFF.

The J gene is TRBJ2-5, the V gene TRBV7-9, with D possibly being TRBD1 or TRBD2 (5 bases each). Trimming pared 5 bases from V and 5 bases from J, leaving 15 bases between. The CDR3 extends over 14 amino acids. Germline loops: CDR1 SEHNR, CDR2 FQNEAQ (reference sequence). CDR3 amino acids: CASSNDGDRETQYF. In DNA, the CDR3 is TGTGCCAGCAGCAATGACGGGGACCGCGAGACCCAGTACTTC.

The V and J genes are TRBV12-3 or TRBV12-4 and TRBJ2-3; 10 positions agree with TRBD1. The CDR3 is 18 residues long. The V gene end was trimmed by 3 bases and the J gene end by 6 bases; junction bases not matched to a gene: 15. DNA for the CDR3: TGTGCCAGCAGTTTCTCACCCCTCCCGGACAGGGGGGATGATACGCAGTATTTT. Translating gives CASSFSPLPDRGDDTQYF.

The chain employs TRBV2 and TRBJ1-2; D perhaps matches TRBD1 (6 bases). Germline V gene sequence: CDR1 SNHLY, CDR2 FYNNEI. The CDR3 runs 14 residues. V was cut by 4 bases and J by 2 bases, with 11 bases left in between. The CDR3 is CASSARGQNYGYTF. Written as DNA, the CDR3 is TGTGCCAGCAGTGCCCGAGGACAGAACTATGGCTACACCTTC.

This clonotype was counted a few times. V is TRBV12-3 or TRBV12-4 and J is TRBJ2-1, with D tentatively TRBD2 (6 bases). The CDR3 consists of 14 residues. Trimming took 2 bases from V and 6 from J, leaving 11 bases between them. CDR3 DNA sequence: TGTGCCAGCAGTTTAACGACTAGTAGCAATGAGCAGTTCTTC. Translated, it gives CASSLTTSSNEQFF.

The CDR3 DNA is TGTGCCAGCAGTCGACAGGGAGTGGTCACTGAAGCTTTCTTT. Encoded protein: CASSRQGVVTEAFF. The genes are TRBV6-5 and TRBJ1-1; 7 bases map to TRBD1. Germline V lookup: CDR1 MNHEY, CDR2 SVGAGI. The CDR3 length is 14 residues. The J segment lost 4 bases and the V segment lost 5 bases, leaving 7 bases of the junction unmatched.

The chain recombines TRBV6-2 or TRBV6-3 with TRBJ2-1, with 7 bases fitting TRBD2. V dropped 5 bases and J dropped 5; count of bases not matched to a gene: 6. Germline lookup yields CDR1 MNHEY and CDR2 SVGEGT. This CDR3 is built from 14 residues. CDR3 in DNA: TGTGCCAGCAGTAATCTTGGGACTAACAATGAGCAGTTCTTC. This encodes CASSNLGTNNEQFF.

This chain connects TRBV4-1 to TRBJ1-1; the D gene is possibly TRBD1 (5 bases). Trimming pared 0 bases from V and 1 base from J, leaving 9 bases between. Germline assignment: CDR1 MGHRA and CDR2 YSYEKL. The CDR3 is 15 amino acids. As DNA, the CDR3 is TGCGCCAGCAGCCAAGAAAGCGGGGCGAACACTGAAGCTTTCTTT. Amino acid sequence: CASSQESGANTEAFF.

A few counts support this clonotype. The chain joins TRBV7-6 to TRBJ2-7; no definite D call. V lost 0 bases and J lost 3, with 12 bases in between. The CDR3 totals 15 residues. Germline CDR1 and CDR2: SGHVS and FNYEAQ. CDR3 in DNA: TGTGCCAGCAGCTTAGCCGAACCCCGAGGCTACGAGCAGTACTTC. This encodes CASSLAEPRGYEQYF.

V is TRBV6-8 and J is TRBJ1-5; a weak D match, TRBD1 (5 bases). With 0 bases removed from V and 9 bases from J, the gap between germline ends came to 12 bases. The germline gives CDR1 MNHGY, CDR2 SAAAGT. The length of the CDR3 is 14 residues. CDR3 amino acids: CASSYSVGVGPQHF. The CDR3 bases are TGTGCCAGCAGTTACTCGGTGGGGGTCGGGCCCCAGCATTTT.

The chain recombines TRBV2 with TRBJ1-6, with D uncertain. V lost 5 bases to trimming and J lost 4 bases, with 9 bases between them. The CDR3 is 14 amino acids. Germline-derived CDR1 and CDR2 are SNHLY and FYNNEI. CDR3 amino acids: CASSRDHYNSPLHF. The CDR3 region has the DNA TGTGCCAGCAGTCGCGATCATTATAATTCACCCCTCCACTTT.

This clonotype was found a few times. The chain combines TRBV7-2 with TRBJ2-1; 13 nucleotides align to TRBD2. Trimming removed 0 bases from V and 5 bases from J; junction bases left unmatched: 4. The CDR3 has 17 residues. Germline-derived CDR1 and CDR2 are SGHTA and FQGNSA. The chain's CDR3 is CASSLAGLAGVDNEQFF. CDR3 bases: TGTGCCAGCAGCTTAGCCGGACTAGCGGGGGTGGACAATGAGCAGTTCTTC. The variable domain in full, with the rest retrieved from reference TRBV7-2 and TRBJ2-1, is GAGVSQSPSNKVTEKGKDVELRCDPISGHTALYWYRQSLGQGLEFLIYFQGNSAPDKSGLPSDRFSAERTGGSVSTLTIQRTQQEDSAVYLCASSLAGLAGVDNEQFFGPGTRLTVL.

This clonotype was counted between two and nine times. V is TRBV5-4 and J is TRBJ1-1; no clear D gene. With 0 bases removed from V and 4 bases from J, the gap between germline ends came to 13 bases. The CDR3 contains 15 residues. Looked up from germline, CDR1 is SGHNT and CDR2 is YYREEE (reference sequence). CDR3: CASSLDGFGSTEAFF. The CDR3 DNA reads TGTGCCAGCAGCTTGGACGGTTTTGGGTCCACTGAAGCTTTCTTT.

This clonotype was detected only a few times. The chain uses TRBV12-3 or TRBV12-4 and TRBJ2-1; D remains ambiguous. The CDR3 covers 12 residues. The V gene lost 6 bases and the J gene lost 10 bases, with 13 bases spanning the gap. This CDR3 is CASSTGRTEQFF. The CDR3 DNA sequence: TGTGCCAGCAGCACGGGCCGCACCGAGCAGTTCTTC.

The chain employs TRBV27 and TRBJ2-5; D is perhaps TRBD1 (5 bases). Trimming removed 3 bases at V and 2 bases at J, with 10 bases between. The germline CDR1 and CDR2 sequences are MNHEY and SMNVEV (reference sequence). The CDR3 runs 14 residues. For the CDR3, the DNA is TGTGCCAGCAGTTTTGCAGACAGACAAGAGACCCAGTACTTC. Translated, it gives CASSFADRQETQYF.

This clonotype turned up a few times. The rearrangement uses TRBV2 and TRBJ2-1; the D is unclear. The CDR3 is made up of 14 amino acids. Trimming pared 4 bases from V and 4 bases from J, leaving 11 bases between. Germline V gives CDR1 SNHLY, CDR2 FYNNEI. Written as DNA, the CDR3 is TGTGCCAGCAGTGTTATGGACGTTTACAATGAGCAGTTCTTC. The encoded protein is CASSVMDVYNEQFF.

V usage is TRBV27 and J usage is TRBJ2-1; D not resolved. The CDR3 sequence is 13 residues long. Trimming shortened V by 8 bases and J by 2 bases, and 10 bases separated the two germline ends. Germline loops: CDR1 MNHEY, CDR2 SMNVEV (reference sequence). The CDR3 reads CASALGTYNEQFF. As DNA, the CDR3 is TGTGCCAGCGCCTTAGGGACCTACAATGAGCAGTTCTTC.

This clonotype was counted between two and nine times. J is TRBJ2-4 and V is TRBV7-9, with a tentative D call TRBD2 (6 bases). The V and J ends lost 7 bases and 0 bases respectively, with 13 bases between them. The CDR3 has 15 residues. CDR1 and CDR2 (germline): SEHNR, FQNEAQ (reference sequence). CDR3 coding DNA: TGTGCCAGCACCCGGACGGGACTAGCCAAAAACATTCAGTACTTC. Its translation: CASTRTGLAKNIQYF.

J is TRBJ2-5 and V is TRBV13; the match to TRBD2 covers 14 bases. This CDR3 region has 20 residues. J gave up 5 bases and V 3 bases, and 17 bases lay outside the gene matches. From germline, CDR1 is PRHDT and CDR2 FYEKMQ (reference sequence). As DNA, the CDR3 is TGTGCCAGCAGCTTGATGATCCCTCCGGGACTAGCGGGGGAATTCGAGACCCAGTACTTC. Its protein product is CASSLMIPPGLAGEFETQYF.

This clonotype has just a few counts. The J gene is TRBJ2-7, the V gene TRBV6-6; D gene uncertain. CDR3 length equals 15 residues. Trimming took off 0 bases at V and 3 bases at J, with 12 bases between the two ends. Germline lookup yields CDR1 MNHNY and CDR2 SVGAGI (reference sequence). For the CDR3, the DNA is TGTGCCAGCAGTTACTCGATCAGGCAGTACTACGAGCAGTACTTC. It is translated as CASSYSIRQYYEQYF.

The J gene is TRBJ1-3, the V gene TRBV11-3; D possibly corresponds to TRBD1 (6 bases). V was cut by 0 bases and J by 0 bases, with 12 bases left in between. This CDR3 region has 17 residues. In germline, CDR1 is SGHNT, CDR2 YENEEA. CDR3 bases: TGTGCCAGCAGCTTAGATCTAGGACAGTGCTCTGGAAACACCATATATTTT. It specifies CASSLDLGQCSGNTIYF.